One sample yielded the 7 T cell receptor beta chains listed below, sequenced in a study of blood T cells in healthy people across ages. A second PCR of about 7 to 12 cycles used a sample-barcoded 5' primer and a J-beta primer mix. TCRdb fed the 5' RACE reads into MiXCR, producing one record per CDR3 protein. The sample records fewer than 1,000,000 distinct CDR3 sequences, under 45% being singletons. Sequences were obtained from blood. The receptors derive from a man aged 55 to 70 in good health.

The rearrangement uses TRBV20-1 and TRBJ1-1; a possible D gene is TRBD1 (6 bases). The germline V gene has CDR1 DFQATT and CDR2 SNEGSKA (reference sequence). The CDR3 is 15 residues long. V was clipped by 7 bases and J by 2 bases, with 20 bases between them. The CDR3 nucleotides are TGCAGTGTTAATGATCCACGGGGACAAAACACTGAAGCTTTCTTT. Its translation: CSVNDPRGQNTEAFF.

In DNA form, the CDR3 reads TGTGCCAGCAGCTTAGCGCTGGGGGGGGGCCAGGGCGAGCAGTACTTC. Translating gives CASSLALGGGQGEQYF. V is TRBV7-2 and J is TRBJ2-7; the D gene is possibly TRBD2 (7 bases). Germline V gives CDR1 SGHTA, CDR2 FQGNSA. This CDR3 has 16 residues. V was clipped by 0 bases and J by 6 bases, with 18 bases between them. Full variable domain (outside the CDR3, taken from reference TRBV7-2 and TRBJ2-7): GAGVSQSPSNKVTEKGKDVELRCDPISGHTALYWYRQSLGQGLEFLIYFQGNSAPDKSGLPSDRFSAERTGGSVSTLTIQRTQQEDSAVYLCASSLALGGGQGEQYFGPGTRLTVT.

The gene calls are TRBV7-8 and TRBJ1-4; D is uncertain. The CDR3 totals 13 residues. The germline V and J ends were trimmed by 3 bases and 5 bases, with 7 bases remaining between them. CDR1 SGHVS and CDR2 FQNEAQ come from the germline V gene. The CDR3 is CASSLARNEKLFF. The DNA of the CDR3 is TGTGCCAGCAGCTTGGCTAGGAATGAAAAACTGTTTTTT. Full variable domain (missing parts from reference TRBV7-8 and TRBJ1-4): GAGVSQSPRYKVAKRGQDVALRCDPISGHVSLFWYQQALGQGPEFLTYFQNEAQLDKSGLPSDRFFAERPEGSVSTLKIQRTQQEDSAVYLCASSLARNEKLFFGSGTQLSVL.

This clonotype was counted a few times. The J gene is TRBJ2-7, the V gene TRBV7-9; D unresolved. The germline gives CDR1 SEHNR, CDR2 FQNEAQ (reference sequence). Trimming shortened V by 6 bases and J by 0 bases, and 9 bases separated the two germline ends. There are 13 residues in the CDR3. In DNA, the CDR3 is TGTGCCAGCAGTGGACCGATCTCCTACGAGCAGTACTTC. It is translated as CASSGPISYEQYF.

The chain combines TRBV7-9 with TRBJ2-7, with D perhaps assigned TRBD1 or TRBD2 (5 bases each). Germline CDR1 reads SEHNR; CDR2 reads FQNEAQ (reference sequence). The CDR3 contains 17 residues. V was trimmed by 5 bases and J by 0 bases, leaving 20 bases between them. Here the CDR3 reads CASSPLTIRDGSYEQYF. The CDR3 DNA reads as TGTGCCAGCAGCCCCCTAACGATCCGGGACGGCTCCTACGAGCAGTACTTC.

This clonotype was counted at least ten times. CDR3 loop: CASSENRGKYNEQFF. CDR3 coding DNA: TGTGCCAGCAGTGAAAATAGGGGGAAGTACAATGAGCAGTTCTTC. J is TRBJ2-1 and V is TRBV14; TRBD1 is a possible D gene (6 bases). Germline CDR1 and CDR2: SGHDN and FVKESK. The CDR3 has 15 amino acids. V lost 6 bases and J lost 4, with 16 bases in between.

This clonotype was recorded many times. The V call is TRBV7-7, the J call TRBJ2-5, with D tentatively TRBD2 (6 bases). The CDR3 totals 15 residues. CDR1 is SSHAT and CDR2 is FNYEAQ in the germline V gene (reference sequence). Trimming left V 0 bases short and J 4 bases short, with 12 bases between. The CDR3 coding sequence is TGTGCCAGCAGCTTAGCCACTAGCCGCGGAGAGACCCAGTACTTC. Protein product: CASSLATSRGETQYF.